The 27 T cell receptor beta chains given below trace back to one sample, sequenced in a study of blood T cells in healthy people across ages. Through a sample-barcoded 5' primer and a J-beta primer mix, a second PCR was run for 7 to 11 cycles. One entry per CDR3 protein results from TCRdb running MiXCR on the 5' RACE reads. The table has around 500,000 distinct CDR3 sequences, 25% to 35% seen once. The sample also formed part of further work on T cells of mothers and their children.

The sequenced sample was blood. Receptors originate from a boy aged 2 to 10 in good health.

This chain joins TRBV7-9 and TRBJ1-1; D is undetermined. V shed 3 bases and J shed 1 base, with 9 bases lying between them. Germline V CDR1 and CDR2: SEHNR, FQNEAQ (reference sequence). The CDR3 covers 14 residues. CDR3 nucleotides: TGTGCCAGCAGCTTGTCTATCTCGAACACTGAAGCTTTCTTT. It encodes CASSLSISNTEAFF.

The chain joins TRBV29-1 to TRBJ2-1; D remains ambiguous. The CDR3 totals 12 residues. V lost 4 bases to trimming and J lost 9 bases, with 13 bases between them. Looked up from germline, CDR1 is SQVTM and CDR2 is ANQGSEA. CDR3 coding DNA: TGCAGCGTTGGATCATCAAGTACTGAGCAGTTCTTC. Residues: CSVGSSSTEQFF.

The DNA of the CDR3 is TGCGCCAGCAGCTTGGGTACGGAAGGCTATGGCTACACCTTC. Translation gives CASSLGTEGYGYTF. V gene TRBV5-1 combines with J gene TRBJ1-2; D gene uncertain. Germline V lookup: CDR1 SGHRS, CDR2 YFSETQ. V was trimmed by 0 bases and J by 4 bases, leaving 10 bases between them. The CDR3 sequence is 14 residues long.

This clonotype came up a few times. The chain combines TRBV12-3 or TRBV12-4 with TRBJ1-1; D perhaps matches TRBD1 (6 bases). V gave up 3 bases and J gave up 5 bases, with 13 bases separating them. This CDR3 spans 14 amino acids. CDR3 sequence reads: CASSLPRGGTEAFF. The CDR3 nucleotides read TGTGCCAGCAGTTTGCCCAGGGGAGGGACTGAAGCTTTCTTT.

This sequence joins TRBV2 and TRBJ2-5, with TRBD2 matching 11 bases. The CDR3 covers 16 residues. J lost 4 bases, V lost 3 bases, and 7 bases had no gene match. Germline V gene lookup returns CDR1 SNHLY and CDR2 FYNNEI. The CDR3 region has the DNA TGTGCCAGCAGTGACGAGCTAGCGGGAGGTCGAGAGACCCAGTACTTC. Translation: CASSDELAGGRETQYF.

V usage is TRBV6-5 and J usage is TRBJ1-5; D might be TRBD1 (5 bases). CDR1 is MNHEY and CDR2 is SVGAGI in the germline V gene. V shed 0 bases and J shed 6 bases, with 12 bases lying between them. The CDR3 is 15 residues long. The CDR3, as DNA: TGTGCCAGCAGTTACTCGCAGGGTACGGGTCAGCCCCAGCATTTT. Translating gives CASSYSQGTGQPQHF.

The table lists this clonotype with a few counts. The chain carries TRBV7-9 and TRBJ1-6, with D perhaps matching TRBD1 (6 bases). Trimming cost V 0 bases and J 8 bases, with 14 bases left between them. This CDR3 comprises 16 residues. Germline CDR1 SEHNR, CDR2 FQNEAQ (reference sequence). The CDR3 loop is CASSLAPGTLHSPLHF. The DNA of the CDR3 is TGTGCCAGCAGCTTAGCTCCCGGGACACTTCATTCACCCCTCCACTTT.

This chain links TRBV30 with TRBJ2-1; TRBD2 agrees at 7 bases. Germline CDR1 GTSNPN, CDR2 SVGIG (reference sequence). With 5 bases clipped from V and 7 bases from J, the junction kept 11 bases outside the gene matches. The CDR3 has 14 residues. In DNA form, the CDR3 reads TGTGCCTGGGCGCCGGGACTACAAGTAAATGAGCAGTTCTTC. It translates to CAWAPGLQVNEQFF.

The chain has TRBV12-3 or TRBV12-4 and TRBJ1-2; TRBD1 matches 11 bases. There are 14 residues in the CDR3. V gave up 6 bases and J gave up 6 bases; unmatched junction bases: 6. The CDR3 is CASRWTGGGDGYTF. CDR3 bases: TGTGCCAGCAGATGGACAGGGGGCGGCGATGGCTACACCTTC.

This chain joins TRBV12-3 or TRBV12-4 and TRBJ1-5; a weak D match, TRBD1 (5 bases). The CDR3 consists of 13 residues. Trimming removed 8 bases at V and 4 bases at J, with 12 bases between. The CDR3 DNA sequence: TGTGCCAGCGGCGGGGGAGAAAATCAGCCCCAGCATTTT. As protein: CASGGGENQPQHF.

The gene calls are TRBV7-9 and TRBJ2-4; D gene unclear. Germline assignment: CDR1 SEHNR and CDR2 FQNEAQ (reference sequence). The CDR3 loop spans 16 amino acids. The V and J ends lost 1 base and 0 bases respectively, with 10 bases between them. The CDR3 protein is CASSLVPSSAKNIQYF. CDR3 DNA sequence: TGTGCCAGCAGCTTAGTGCCGAGTTCAGCCAAAAACATTCAGTACTTC.

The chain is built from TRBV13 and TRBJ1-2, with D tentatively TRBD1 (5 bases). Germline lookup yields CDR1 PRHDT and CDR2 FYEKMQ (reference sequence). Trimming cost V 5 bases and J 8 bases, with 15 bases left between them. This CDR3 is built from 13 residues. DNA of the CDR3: TGTGCCAGCAGCCCCCCGGGAGGGGCCGGCTACACCTTC. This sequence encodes CASSPPGGAGYTF.

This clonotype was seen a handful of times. The CDR3 is CASSLEAGDEAFF. The CDR3 nucleotides read TGTGCCAGCAGCTTAGAAGCGGGGGATGAAGCTTTCTTT. The V call is TRBV7-9, the J call TRBJ1-1; a weak D match, TRBD1 (5 bases). Germline V CDR1 and CDR2: SEHNR, FQNEAQ (reference sequence). V was shortened by 1 base and J by 7 bases, with 10 bases between the two germline ends. The CDR3 contains 13 residues.

CDR3 nucleotide sequence: TGCGCCAGCAGAGCAGTCGGGCAGGATCTTTGGGAGACCCAGTACTTC. This gives the protein CASRAVGQDLWETQYF. The V call is TRBV10-2, the J call TRBJ2-5; D not resolved. Per germline, CDR1 WSHSY and CDR2 SAAADI. The V and J ends lost 6 bases and 5 bases respectively, with 22 bases between them. The CDR3 totals 16 residues.

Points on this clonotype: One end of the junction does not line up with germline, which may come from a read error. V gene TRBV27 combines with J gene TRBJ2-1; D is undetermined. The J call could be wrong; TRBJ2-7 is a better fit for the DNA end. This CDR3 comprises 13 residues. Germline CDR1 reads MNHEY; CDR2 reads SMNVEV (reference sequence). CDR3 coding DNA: TGTGCCGGCAGTTTAGGATCCTCCTACGAGCAGTACTTC. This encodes CAGSLGSSYEQYF.

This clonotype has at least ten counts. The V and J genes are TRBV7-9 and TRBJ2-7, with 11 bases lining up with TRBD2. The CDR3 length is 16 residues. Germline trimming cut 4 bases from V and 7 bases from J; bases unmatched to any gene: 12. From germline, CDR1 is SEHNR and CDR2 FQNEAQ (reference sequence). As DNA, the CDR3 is TGTGCCAGCAGCTCCACCTCACTAGCGGGAGAGGGAGAGCAGTACTTC. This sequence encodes CASSSTSLAGEGEQYF.

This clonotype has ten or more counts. Here the CDR3 reads CSASSDRVTEAFF. In DNA form, the CDR3 reads TGCAGTGCTAGTTCTGACCGGGTCACTGAAGCTTTCTTT. The genes are TRBV20-1 and TRBJ1-1; D is undetermined. This CDR3 is 13 amino acids long. Per germline, CDR1 DFQATT and CDR2 SNEGSKA (reference sequence). The germline V and J ends were trimmed by 3 bases and 4 bases, with 12 bases remaining between them.

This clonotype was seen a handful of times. CDR3 in amino acids: CASRPQGPLNEKLFF. CDR3 coding DNA: TGTGCCAGCAGACCACAGGGACCTCTGAATGAAAAACTGTTTTTT. This chain joins TRBV7-9 and TRBJ1-4; tentatively, D is TRBD1 (6 bases). Trimming shortened V by 6 bases and J by 5 bases, and 16 bases separated the two germline ends. CDR1 is SEHNR and CDR2 is FQNEAQ in the germline V gene (reference sequence). This CDR3 contains 15 residues.

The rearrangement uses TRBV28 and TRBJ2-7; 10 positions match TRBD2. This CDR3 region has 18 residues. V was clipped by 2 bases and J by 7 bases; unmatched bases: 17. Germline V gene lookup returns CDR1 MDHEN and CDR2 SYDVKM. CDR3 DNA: TGTGCCAGCAGTTTAGTCAGGCGGGCTAGCGGGGGTAATAGAGAGCAGTACTTC. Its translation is CASSLVRRASGGNREQYF. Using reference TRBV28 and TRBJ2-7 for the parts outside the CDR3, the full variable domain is DVKVTQSSRYLVKRTGEKVFLECVQDMDHENMFWYRQDPGLGLRLIYFSYDVKMKEKGDIPEGYSVSREKKERFSLILESASTNQTSMYLCASSLVRRASGGNREQYFGPGTRLTVT.

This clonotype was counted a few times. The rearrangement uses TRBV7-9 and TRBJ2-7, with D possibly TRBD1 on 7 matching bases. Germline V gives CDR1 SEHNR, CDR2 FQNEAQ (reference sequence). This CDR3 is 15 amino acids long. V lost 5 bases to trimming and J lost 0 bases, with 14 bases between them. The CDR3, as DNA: TGTGCCAGCAGCGGAGGGACAGCGCACTCCTACGAGCAGTACTTC. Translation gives CASSGGTAHSYEQYF. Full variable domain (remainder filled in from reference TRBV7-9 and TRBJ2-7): DTGVSQNPRHKITKRGQNVTFRCDPISEHNRLYWYRQTLGQGPEFLTYFQNEAQLEKSRLLSDRFSAERPKGSFSTLEIQRTEQGDSAMYLCASSGGTAHSYEQYFGPGTRLTVT.

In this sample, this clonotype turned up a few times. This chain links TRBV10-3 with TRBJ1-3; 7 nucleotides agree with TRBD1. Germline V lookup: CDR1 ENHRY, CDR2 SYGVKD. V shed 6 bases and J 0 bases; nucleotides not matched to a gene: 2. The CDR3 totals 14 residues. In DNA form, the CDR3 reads TGTGCCATCAGGGGACAGTCCTCTGGAAACACCATATATTTT. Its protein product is CAIRGQSSGNTIYF.

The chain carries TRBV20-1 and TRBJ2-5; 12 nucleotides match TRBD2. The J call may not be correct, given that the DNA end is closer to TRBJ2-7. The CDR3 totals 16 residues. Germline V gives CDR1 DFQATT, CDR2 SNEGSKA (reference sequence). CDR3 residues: CSAMALAGGTSYEQYF. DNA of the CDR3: TGCAGTGCTATGGCACTAGCGGGAGGAACCTCCTACGAGCAGTACTTC.

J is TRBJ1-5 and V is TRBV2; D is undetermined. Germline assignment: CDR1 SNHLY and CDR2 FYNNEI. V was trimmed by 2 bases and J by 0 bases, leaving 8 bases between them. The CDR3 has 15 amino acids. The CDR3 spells CASSETRNSNQPQHF. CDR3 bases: TGTGCCAGCAGTGAAACGCGGAATAGCAATCAGCCCCAGCATTTT.

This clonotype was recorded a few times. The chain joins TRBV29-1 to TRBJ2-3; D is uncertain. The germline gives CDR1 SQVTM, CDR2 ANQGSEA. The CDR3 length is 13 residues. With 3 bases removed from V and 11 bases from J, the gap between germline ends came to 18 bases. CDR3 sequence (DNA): TGCAGCGTTGAGTCTAGTCGGGCCCTTGGGCAGTATTTT. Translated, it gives CSVESSRALGQYF.

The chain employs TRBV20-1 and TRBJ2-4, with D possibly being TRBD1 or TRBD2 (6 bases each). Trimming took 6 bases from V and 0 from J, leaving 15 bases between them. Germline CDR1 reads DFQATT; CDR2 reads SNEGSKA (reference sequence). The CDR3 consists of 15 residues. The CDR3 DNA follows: TGCAGTGCACAGACGCCGGGGGCAGCCAAAAACATTCAGTACTTC. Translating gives CSAQTPGAAKNIQYF.

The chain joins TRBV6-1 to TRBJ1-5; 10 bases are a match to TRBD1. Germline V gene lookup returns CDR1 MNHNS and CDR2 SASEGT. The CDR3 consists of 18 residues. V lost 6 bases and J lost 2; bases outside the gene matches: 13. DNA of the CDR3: TGTGCCAGCAGCAGCACGAGGCGACAGGGGGCAGGCAATCAGCCCCAGCATTTT. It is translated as CASSSTRRQGAGNQPQHF.

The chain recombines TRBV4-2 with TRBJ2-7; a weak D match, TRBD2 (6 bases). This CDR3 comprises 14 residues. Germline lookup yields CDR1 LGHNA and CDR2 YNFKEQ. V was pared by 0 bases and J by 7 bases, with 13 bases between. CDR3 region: CASSQDSLAREQYF. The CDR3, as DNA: TGTGCCAGCAGCCAAGATTCCCTAGCGCGGGAGCAGTACTTC.